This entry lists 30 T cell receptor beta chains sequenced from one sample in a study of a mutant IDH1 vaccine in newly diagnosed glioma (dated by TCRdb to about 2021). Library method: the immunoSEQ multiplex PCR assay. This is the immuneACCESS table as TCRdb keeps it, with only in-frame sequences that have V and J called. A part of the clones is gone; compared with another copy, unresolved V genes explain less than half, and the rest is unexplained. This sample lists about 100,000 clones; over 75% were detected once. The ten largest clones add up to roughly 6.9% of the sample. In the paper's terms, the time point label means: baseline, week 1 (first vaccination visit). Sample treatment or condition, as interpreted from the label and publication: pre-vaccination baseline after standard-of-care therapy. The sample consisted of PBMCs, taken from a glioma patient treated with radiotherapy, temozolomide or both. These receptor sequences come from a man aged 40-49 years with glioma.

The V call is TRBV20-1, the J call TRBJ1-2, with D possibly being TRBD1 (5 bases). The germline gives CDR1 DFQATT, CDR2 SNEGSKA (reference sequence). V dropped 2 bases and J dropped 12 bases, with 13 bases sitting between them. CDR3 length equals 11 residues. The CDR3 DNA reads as TGCAGTGCTAGACGACAGATGTTGGACACCTTC. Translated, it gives CSARRQMLDTF.

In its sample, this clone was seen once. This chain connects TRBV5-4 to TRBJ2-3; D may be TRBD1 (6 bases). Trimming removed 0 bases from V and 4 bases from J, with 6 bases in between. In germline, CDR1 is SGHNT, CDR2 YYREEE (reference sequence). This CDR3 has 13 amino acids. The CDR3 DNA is TGTGCCAGCAGCTTGGACAGGGCAGATACGCAGTATTTT. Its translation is CASSLDRADTQYF.

CDR3 sequence: CASNRALNTEAFF. CDR3 sequence (DNA): TGTGCCAGCAACAGGGCCTTGAACACTGAAGCTTTCTTT. V usage is TRBV6-1 and J usage is TRBJ1-1; TRBD1 might be the D (6 bases). Per the germline V gene, CDR1 is MNHNS and CDR2 is SASEGT. Trimming cost V 7 bases and J 0 bases, with 9 bases left between them. The length of the CDR3 is 13 residues.

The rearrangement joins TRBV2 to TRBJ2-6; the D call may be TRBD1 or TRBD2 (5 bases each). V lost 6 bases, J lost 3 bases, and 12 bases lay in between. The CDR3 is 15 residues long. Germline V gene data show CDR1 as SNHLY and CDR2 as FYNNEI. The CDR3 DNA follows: TGTGCCAGCAGGCCTAGGGGACGTGGGGCCAACGTCCTGACTTTC. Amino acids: CASRPRGRGANVLTF.

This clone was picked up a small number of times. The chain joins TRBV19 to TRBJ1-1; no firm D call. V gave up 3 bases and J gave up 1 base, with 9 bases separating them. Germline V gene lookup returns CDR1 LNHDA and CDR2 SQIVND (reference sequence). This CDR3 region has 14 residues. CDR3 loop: CASSMVGRNTEAFF. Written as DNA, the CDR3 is TGTGCCAGTAGTATGGTGGGCCGGAACACTGAAGCTTTCTTT.

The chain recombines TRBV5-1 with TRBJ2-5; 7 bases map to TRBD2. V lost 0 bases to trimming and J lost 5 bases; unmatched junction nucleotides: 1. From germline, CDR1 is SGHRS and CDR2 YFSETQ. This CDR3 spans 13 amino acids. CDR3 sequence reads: CASSLGEGETQYF. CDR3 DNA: TGCGCCAGCAGCTTGGGGGAGGGGGAGACCCAGTACTTC.

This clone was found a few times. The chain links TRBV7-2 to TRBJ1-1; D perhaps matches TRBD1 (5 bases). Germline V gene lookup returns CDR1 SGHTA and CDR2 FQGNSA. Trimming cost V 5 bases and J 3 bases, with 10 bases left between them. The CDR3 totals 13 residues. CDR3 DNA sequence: TGTGCCAGCAGCCCTCAGGGTGACACTGAAGCTTTCTTT. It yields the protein CASSPQGDTEAFF.

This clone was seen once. CDR3 amino acids: CASSPRGTGDNGYTF. The CDR3 region has the DNA TGCGCCAGCAGCCCGCGGGGGACAGGGGATAATGGCTACACCTTC. The V call is TRBV5-1, the J call TRBJ1-2, with 10 bases identical to TRBD1. The V gene end was trimmed by 4 bases and the J gene end by 6 bases; junction bases not matched to a gene: 9. The CDR3 sequence is 15 residues long. Per germline, CDR1 SGHRS and CDR2 YFSETQ.

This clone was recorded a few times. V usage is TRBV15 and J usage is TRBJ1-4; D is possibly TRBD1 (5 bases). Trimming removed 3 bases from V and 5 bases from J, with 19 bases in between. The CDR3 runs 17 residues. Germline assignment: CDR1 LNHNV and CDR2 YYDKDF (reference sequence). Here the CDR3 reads CATSSAPRTEGNEKLFF. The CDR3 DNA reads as TGTGCCACCAGCAGTGCCCCTCGGACGGAGGGGAATGAAAAACTGTTTTTT.

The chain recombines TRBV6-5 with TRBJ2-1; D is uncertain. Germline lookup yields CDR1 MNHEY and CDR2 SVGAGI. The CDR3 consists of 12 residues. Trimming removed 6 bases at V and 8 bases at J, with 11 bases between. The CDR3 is CASSRMSDEQFF. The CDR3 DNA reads TGTGCCAGCAGCCGGATGTCGGATGAGCAGTTCTTC.

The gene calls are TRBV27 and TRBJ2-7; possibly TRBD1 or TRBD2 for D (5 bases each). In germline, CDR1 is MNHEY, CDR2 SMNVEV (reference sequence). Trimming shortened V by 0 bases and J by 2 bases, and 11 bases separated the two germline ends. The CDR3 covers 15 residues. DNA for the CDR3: TGTGCCAGCAGTTTATCCGTTGGGGGTCCCTACGAGCAGTACTTC. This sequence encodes CASSLSVGGPYEQYF.

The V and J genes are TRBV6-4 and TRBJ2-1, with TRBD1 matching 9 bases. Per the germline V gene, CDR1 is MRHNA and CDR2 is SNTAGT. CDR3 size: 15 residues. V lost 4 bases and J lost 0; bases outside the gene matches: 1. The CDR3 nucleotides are TGTGCCAGCAGTGTGGGACAGGGCTCCTACAATGAGCAGTTCTTC. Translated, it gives CASSVGQGSYNEQFF.

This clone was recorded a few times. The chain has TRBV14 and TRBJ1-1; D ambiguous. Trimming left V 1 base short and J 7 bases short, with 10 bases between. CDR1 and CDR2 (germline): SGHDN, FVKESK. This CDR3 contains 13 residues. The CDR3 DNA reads TGTGCCAGCAGCCAAGTAATCAGACATGAAGCTTTCTTT. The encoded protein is CASSQVIRHEAFF.

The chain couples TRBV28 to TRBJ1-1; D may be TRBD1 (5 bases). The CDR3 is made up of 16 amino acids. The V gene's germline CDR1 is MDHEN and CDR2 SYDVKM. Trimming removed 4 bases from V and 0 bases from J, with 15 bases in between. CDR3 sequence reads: CASSSSPLGLNTEAFF. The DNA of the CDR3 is TGTGCCAGCAGTTCCAGCCCGCTGGGGCTGAACACTGAAGCTTTCTTT.

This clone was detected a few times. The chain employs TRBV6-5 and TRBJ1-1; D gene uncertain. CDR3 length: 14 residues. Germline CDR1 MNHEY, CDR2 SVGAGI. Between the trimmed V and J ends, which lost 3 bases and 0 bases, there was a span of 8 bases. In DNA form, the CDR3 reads TGTGCCAGCAGTTATAGCGAGATGAACACTGAAGCTTTCTTT. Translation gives CASSYSEMNTEAFF.

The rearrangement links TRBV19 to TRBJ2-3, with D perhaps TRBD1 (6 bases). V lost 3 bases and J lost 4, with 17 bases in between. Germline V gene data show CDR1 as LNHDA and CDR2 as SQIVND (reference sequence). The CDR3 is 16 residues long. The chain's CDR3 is CASSIWGRGPADTQYF. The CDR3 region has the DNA TGTGCCAGTAGTATTTGGGGCAGGGGACCCGCAGATACGCAGTATTTT. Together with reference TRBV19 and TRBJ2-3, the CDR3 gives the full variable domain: DGGITQSPKYLFRKEGQNVTLSCEQNLNHDAMYWYRQDPGQGLRLIYYSQIVNDFQKGDIAEGYSVSREKKESFPLTVTSAQKNPTAFYLCASSIWGRGPADTQYFGPGTRLTVL.

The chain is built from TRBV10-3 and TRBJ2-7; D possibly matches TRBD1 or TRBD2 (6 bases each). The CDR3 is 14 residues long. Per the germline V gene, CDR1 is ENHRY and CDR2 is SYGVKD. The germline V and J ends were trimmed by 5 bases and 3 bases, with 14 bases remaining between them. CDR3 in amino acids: CAISSLGGGYEQYF. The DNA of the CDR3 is TGTGCCATCAGTTCCCTCGGAGGGGGCTACGAGCAGTACTTC.

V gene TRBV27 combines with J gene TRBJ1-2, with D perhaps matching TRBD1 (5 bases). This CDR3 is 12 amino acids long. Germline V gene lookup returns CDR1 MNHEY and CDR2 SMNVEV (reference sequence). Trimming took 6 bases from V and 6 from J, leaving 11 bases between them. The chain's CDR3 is CASSGRGDGYTF. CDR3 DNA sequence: TGTGCCAGCAGCGGACGAGGGGATGGCTACACCTTC.

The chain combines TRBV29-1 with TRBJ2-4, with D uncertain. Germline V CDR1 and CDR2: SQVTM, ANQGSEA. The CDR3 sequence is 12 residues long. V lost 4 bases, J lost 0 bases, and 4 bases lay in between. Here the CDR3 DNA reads TGCAGCGTTGTGGTAGCCAAAAACATTCAGTACTTC. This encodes CSVVVAKNIQYF.

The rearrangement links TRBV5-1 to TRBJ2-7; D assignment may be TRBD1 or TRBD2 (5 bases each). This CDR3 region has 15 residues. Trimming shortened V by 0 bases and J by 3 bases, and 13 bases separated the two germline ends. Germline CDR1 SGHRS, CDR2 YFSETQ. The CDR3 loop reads CASSLEAEGIYEQYF. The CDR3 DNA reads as TGCGCCAGCAGCTTGGAGGCCGAGGGGATCTACGAGCAGTACTTC.

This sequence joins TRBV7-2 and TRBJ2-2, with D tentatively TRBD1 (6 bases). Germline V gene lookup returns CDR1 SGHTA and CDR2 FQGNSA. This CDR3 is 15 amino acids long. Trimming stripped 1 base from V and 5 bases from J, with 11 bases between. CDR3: CASSLEGGRTGELFF. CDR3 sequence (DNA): TGTGCCAGCAGCTTAGAAGGGGGTAGGACCGGGGAGCTGTTTTTT.

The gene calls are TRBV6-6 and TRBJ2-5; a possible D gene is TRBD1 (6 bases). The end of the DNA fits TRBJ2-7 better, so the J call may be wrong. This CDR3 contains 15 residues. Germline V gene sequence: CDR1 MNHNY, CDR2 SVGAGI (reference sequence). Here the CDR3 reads CASSYSGDRNYEQYF. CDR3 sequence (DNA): TGTGCCAGCAGTTACTCAGGTGACAGGAACTACGAGCAGTACTTC.

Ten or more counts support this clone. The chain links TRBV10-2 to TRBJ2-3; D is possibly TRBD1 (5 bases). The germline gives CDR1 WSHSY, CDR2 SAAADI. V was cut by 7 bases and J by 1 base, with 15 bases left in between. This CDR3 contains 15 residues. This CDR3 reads CASKGWPHRTDTQYF. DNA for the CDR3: TGCGCCAGCAAGGGGTGGCCCCACCGCACAGATACGCAGTATTTT.

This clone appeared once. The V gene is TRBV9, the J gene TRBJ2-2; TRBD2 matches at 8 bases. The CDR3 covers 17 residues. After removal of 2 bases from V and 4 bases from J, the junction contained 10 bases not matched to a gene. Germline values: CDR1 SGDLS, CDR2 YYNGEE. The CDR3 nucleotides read TGTGCCAGCAGCGTCTTGAGCGGGGGTTCGGGCACCGGGGAGCTGTTTTTT. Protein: CASSVLSGGSGTGELFF.

CDR3 DNA: TGTGCCAGCAGCGTAGCCAAGCTAAGCAGCAATGAGCAGTTCTTC. Protein product: CASSVAKLSSNEQFF. This chain joins TRBV9 and TRBJ2-1; no clear D gene. The CDR3 runs 15 residues. Germline V lookup: CDR1 SGDLS, CDR2 YYNGEE. Trimming shortened V by 0 bases and J by 6 bases, and 13 bases separated the two germline ends.

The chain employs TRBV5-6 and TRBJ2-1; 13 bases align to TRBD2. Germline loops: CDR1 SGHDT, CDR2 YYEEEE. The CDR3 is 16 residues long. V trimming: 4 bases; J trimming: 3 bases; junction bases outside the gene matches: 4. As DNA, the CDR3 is TGTGCCAGCAGCCAAGGGACTAGCGGGGACTACAATGAGCAGTTCTTC. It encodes CASSQGTSGDYNEQFF.

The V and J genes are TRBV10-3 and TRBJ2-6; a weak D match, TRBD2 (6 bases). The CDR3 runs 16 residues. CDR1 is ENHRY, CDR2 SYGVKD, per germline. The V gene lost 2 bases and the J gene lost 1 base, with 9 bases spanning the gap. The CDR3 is CAISEGRLSGANVLTF. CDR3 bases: TGTGCCATCAGTGAGGGGAGGCTATCTGGGGCCAACGTCCTGACTTTC.

As DNA, the CDR3 is TGTGCCAGCAGTTCGCAACAGGGGTATGGAAACACCATATATTTT. Protein: CASSSQQGYGNTIYF. V usage is TRBV6-5 and J usage is TRBJ1-3, with TRBD1 matching over 7 bases. CDR3 length: 15 residues. V shed 4 bases and J 3 bases; nucleotides not matched to a gene: 6. Germline V gives CDR1 MNHEY, CDR2 SVGAGI.

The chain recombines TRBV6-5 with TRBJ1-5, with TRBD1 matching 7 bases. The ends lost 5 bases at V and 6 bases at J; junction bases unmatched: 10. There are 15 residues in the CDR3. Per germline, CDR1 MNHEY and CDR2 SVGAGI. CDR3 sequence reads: CASSRDSAGVQPQHF. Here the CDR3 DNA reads TGTGCCAGCAGTAGGGACAGCGCGGGGGTTCAGCCCCAGCATTTT.

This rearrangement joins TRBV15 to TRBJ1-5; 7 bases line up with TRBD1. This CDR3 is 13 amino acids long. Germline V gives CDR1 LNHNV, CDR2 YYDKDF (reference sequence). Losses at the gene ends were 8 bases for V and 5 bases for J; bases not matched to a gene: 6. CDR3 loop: CATVGQPDQPQHF. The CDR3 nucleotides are TGTGCCACCGTGGGACAGCCCGATCAGCCCCAGCATTTT.